The 9 T cell receptor beta chains given below trace back to one sample, sequenced in a study of brain T cells in children with intractable seizures. The method was immunoSEQ multiplex PCR; TCRdb's version includes in-frame clones alone and lacks a portion of them. The sample has fewer than 80,000 clones, 90% to 97% seen once; the top ten hold around 0.4%. The sample consisted of peripheral blood, taken at surgery. These receptor sequences come from a boy less than two years old with focal cortical dysplasia and intractable seizures.

The CDR3 bases are TGTGCCAGCAGCCGGGAGGGTGAGAACACTGAAGCTTTCTTT. Its translation is CASSREGENTEAFF. The V and J genes are TRBV4-2 and TRBJ1-1; unclear D gene. In germline, CDR1 is LGHNA, CDR2 YNFKEQ. V gave up 4 bases and J gave up 1 base, with 10 bases separating them. The CDR3 spans 14 residues.

The V call is TRBV2, the J call TRBJ2-1; TRBD2 matches at 8 bases. Germline CDR1 and CDR2: SNHLY and FYNNEI. The CDR3 runs 13 residues. J lost 4 bases, V lost 9 bases, and 5 bases had no gene match. The CDR3 here is CASITSGYNEQFF. CDR3 nucleotide sequence: TGTGCCAGTATAACTAGCGGATACAATGAGCAGTTCTTC. Full variable domain (outside the CDR3, taken from reference TRBV2 and TRBJ2-1): EPEVTQTPSHQVTQMGQEVILRCVPISNHLYFYWYRQILGQKVEFLVSFYNNEISEKSEIFDDQFSVERPDGSNFTLKIRSTKLEDSAMYFCASITSGYNEQFFGPGTRLTVL.

This sequence joins TRBV24-1 and TRBJ2-7, with 8 bases matching TRBD1. CDR1 KGHDR and CDR2 SFDVKD come from the germline V gene. Unmatched junction bases numbered 6, after V lost 9 bases and J lost 3 bases. This CDR3 spans 13 amino acids. The DNA for the CDR3 is TGTGCCACCCGAGACAGGGGAGGCTACGAGCAGTACTTC. This translates into CATRDRGGYEQYF.

This clone was seen once. The gene calls are TRBV6-2 or TRBV6-3 and TRBJ2-5; 10 bases map to TRBD2. Germline trimming cut 5 bases from V and 5 bases from J; bases unmatched to any gene: 2. The CDR3 consists of 13 residues. Germline CDR1 is MNHEY and CDR2 is SVGEGT. This CDR3 reads CASSLAGAETQYF. In DNA form, the CDR3 reads TGTGCCAGCAGTCTAGCGGGAGCGGAGACCCAGTACTTC.

The chain links TRBV4-2 to TRBJ1-1, with D possibly matching TRBD1 (5 bases). Germline V lookup: CDR1 LGHNA, CDR2 YNFKEQ. V gave up 1 base and J gave up 3 bases, with 12 bases separating them. This CDR3 is 15 amino acids long. CDR3 region: CASSQGGVGDTEAFF. The CDR3 bases are TGTGCCAGCAGCCAAGGGGGGGTTGGCGACACTGAAGCTTTCTTT.

The CDR3 sequence: CASSEDQRAGAQPQHF. CDR3 DNA: TGTGCCAGCAGTGAAGACCAAAGGGCAGGGGCGCAGCCCCAGCATTTT. The V gene is TRBV6-1, the J gene TRBJ1-5; tentative D call: TRBD1 (6 bases). The CDR3 runs to 16 residues. The V end lost 1 base, the J end lost 7 bases, and 17 bases lay between the germline ends. Germline values: CDR1 MNHNS, CDR2 SASEGT.

The sample holds one count of this clone. J is TRBJ2-1 and V is TRBV10-3, with D uncertain. There are 15 residues in the CDR3. Germline V CDR1 and CDR2: ENHRY, SYGVKD. The CDR3 nucleotides are TGTGCACCAACCATTTACTGGGATACCAACAATGAGCAGTTCTTC. This translates into CAPTIYWDTNNEQFF.

The V gene is TRBV6-5, the J gene TRBJ1-1, with unresolved D. Trimming took 0 bases from V and 0 from J, leaving 11 bases between them. This CDR3 spans 16 amino acids. Germline CDR1 reads MNHEY; CDR2 reads SVGAGI. The CDR3 loop is CASSYSTFGLNTEAFF. In DNA, the CDR3 is TGTGCCAGCAGTTACTCGACGTTCGGGTTGAACACTGAAGCTTTCTTT.

This chain links TRBV6-4 with TRBJ1-1, with a weak D call TRBD1 (5 bases). The length of the CDR3 is 13 residues. Per germline, CDR1 MRHNA and CDR2 SNTAGT. V was shortened by 10 bases and J by 0 bases, with 12 bases between the two germline ends. The CDR3 nucleotides are TGTGCCACTAGGACAAACCTGAACACTGAAGCTTTCTTT. Its translation is CATRTNLNTEAFF.